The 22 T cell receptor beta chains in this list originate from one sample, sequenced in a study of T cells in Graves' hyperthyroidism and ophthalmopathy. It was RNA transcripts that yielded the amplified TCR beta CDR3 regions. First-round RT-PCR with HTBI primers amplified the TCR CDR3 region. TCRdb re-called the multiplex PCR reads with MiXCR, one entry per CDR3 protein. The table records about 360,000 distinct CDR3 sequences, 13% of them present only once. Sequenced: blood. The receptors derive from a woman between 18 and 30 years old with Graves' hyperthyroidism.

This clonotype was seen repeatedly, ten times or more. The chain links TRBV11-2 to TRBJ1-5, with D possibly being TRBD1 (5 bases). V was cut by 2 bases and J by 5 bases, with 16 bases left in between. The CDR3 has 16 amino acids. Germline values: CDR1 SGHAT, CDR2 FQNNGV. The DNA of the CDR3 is TGTGCCAGCAGCTTAACCGCAGAGCCCAGGGATCAGCCCCAGCATTTT. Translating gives CASSLTAEPRDQPQHF.

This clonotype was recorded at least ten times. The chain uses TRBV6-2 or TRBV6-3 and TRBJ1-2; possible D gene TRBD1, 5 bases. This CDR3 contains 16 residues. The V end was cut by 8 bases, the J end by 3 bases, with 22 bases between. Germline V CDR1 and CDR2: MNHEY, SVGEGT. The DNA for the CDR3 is TGTGCCAGCCGCCTTGGGGGGTTTAGGTCGGACTATGGCTACACCTTC. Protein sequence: CASRLGGFRSDYGYTF.

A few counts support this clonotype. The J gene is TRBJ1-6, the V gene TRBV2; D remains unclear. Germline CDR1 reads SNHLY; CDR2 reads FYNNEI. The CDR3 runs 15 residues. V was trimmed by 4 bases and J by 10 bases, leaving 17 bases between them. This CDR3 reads CASSARTARPSPLHF. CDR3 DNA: TGTGCCAGCAGTGCCAGAACAGCGCGACCCTCACCCCTCCACTTT.

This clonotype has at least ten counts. The CDR3, as DNA: TGTGCCAGCACCAAGGAGGGGGCGCGGATTGAGCAGTTCTTC. It is translated as CASTKEGARIEQFF. The J gene is TRBJ2-1, the V gene TRBV2, with a tentative D call TRBD1 (7 bases). The CDR3 runs 14 residues. Germline CDR1 SNHLY, CDR2 FYNNEI. With 7 bases removed from V and 9 bases from J, the gap between germline ends came to 19 bases. Together with reference TRBV2 and TRBJ2-1, the CDR3 gives the full variable domain: EPEVTQTPSHQVTQMGQEVILRCVPISNHLYFYWYRQILGQKVEFLVSFYNNEISEKSEIFDDQFSVERPDGSNFTLKIRSTKLEDSAMYFCASTKEGARIEQFFGPGTRLTVL.

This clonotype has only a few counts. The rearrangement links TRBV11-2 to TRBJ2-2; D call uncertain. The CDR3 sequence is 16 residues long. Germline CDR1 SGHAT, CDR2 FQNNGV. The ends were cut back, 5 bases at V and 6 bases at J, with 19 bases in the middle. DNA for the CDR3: TGTGCCAGCAGCCGGATTCGCTGGCCGCGCCCCGGGGAGCTGTTTTTT. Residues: CASSRIRWPRPGELFF.

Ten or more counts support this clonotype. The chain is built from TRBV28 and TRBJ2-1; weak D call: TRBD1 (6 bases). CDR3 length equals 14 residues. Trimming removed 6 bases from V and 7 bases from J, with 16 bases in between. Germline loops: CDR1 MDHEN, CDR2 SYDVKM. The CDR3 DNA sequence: TGTGCCAGCAGGACGACCAGGGGTTGGAATGAGCAGTTCTTC. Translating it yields CASRTTRGWNEQFF. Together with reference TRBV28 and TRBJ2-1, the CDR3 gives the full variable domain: DVKVTQSSRYLVKRTGEKVFLECVQDMDHENMFWYRQDPGLGLRLIYFSYDVKMKEKGDIPEGYSVSREKKERFSLILESASTNQTSMYLCASRTTRGWNEQFFGPGTRLTVL.

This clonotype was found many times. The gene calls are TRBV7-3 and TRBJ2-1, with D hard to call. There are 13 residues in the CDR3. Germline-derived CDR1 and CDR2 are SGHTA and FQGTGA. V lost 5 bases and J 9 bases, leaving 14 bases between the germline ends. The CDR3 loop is CASSPWPGSEQFF. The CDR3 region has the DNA TGTGCCAGCAGCCCCTGGCCGGGCAGTGAGCAGTTCTTC.

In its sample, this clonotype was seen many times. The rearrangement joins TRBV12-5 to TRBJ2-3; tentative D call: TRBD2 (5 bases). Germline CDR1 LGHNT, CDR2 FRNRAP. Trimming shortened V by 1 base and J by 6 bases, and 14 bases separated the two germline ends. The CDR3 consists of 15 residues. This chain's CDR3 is CASGLGLSSTDTQYF. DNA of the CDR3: TGTGCTAGTGGTTTGGGACTATCCAGTACCGATACGCAGTATTTT.

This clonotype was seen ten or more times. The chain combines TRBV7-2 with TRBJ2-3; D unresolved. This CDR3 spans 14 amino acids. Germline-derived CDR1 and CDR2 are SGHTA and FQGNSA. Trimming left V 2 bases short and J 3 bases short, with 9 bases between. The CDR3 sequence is CASSLFGGTDTQYF. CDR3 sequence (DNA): TGTGCCAGCAGCTTATTTGGTGGGACAGATACGCAGTATTTT. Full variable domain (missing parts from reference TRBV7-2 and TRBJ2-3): GAGVSQSPSNKVTEKGKDVELRCDPISGHTALYWYRQSLGQGLEFLIYFQGNSAPDKSGLPSDRFSAERTGGSVSTLTIQRTQQEDSAVYLCASSLFGGTDTQYFGPGTRLTVL.

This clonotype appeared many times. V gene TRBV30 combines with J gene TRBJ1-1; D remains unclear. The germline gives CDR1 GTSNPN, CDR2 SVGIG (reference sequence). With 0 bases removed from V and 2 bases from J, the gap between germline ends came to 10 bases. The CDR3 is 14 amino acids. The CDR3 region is CAWSVPFINTEAFF. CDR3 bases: TGTGCCTGGAGTGTACCGTTCATCAACACTGAAGCTTTCTTT.

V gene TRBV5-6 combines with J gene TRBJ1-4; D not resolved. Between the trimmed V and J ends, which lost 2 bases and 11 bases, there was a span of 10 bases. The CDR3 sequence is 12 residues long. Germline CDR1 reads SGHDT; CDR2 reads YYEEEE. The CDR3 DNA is TGTGCCAGCAGCTTATTGAGAGGGAAACTGTTTTTT. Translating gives CASSLLRGKLFF. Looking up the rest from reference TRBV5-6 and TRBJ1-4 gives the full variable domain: DAGVTQSPTHLIKTRGQQVTLRCSPKSGHDTVSWYQQALGQGPQFIFQYYEEEERQRGNFPDRFSGHQFPNYSSELNVNALLLGDSALYLCASSLLRGKLFFGSGTQLSVL.

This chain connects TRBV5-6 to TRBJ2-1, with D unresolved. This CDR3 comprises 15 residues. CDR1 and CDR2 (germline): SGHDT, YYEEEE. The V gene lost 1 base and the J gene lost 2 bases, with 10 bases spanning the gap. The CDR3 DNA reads TGTGCCAGCAGCTTGTTGCGGAATGCCTACAATGAGCAGTTCTTC. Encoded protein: CASSLLRNAYNEQFF.

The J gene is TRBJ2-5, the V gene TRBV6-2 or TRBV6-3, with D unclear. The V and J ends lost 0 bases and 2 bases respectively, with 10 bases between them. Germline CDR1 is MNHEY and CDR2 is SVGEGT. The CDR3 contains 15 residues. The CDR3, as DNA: TGTGCCAGCAGTTACTCGAATCCATTACAAGAGACCCAGTACTTC. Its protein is CASSYSNPLQETQYF.

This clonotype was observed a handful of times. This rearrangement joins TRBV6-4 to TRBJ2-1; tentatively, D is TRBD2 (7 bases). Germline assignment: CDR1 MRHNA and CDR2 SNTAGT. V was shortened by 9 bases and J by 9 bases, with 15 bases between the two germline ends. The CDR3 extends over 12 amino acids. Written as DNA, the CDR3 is TGTGCCAGATGGGGGGGGGCGCGTGAGCAGTTCTTC. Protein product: CARWGGAREQFF.

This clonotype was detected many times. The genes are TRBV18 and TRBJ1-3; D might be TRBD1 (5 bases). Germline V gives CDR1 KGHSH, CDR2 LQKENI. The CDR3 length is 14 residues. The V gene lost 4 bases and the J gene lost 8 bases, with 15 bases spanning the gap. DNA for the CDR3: TGTGCCAGCTCACAGTACCGGGACGTGGACACCATATATTTT. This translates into CASSQYRDVDTIYF.

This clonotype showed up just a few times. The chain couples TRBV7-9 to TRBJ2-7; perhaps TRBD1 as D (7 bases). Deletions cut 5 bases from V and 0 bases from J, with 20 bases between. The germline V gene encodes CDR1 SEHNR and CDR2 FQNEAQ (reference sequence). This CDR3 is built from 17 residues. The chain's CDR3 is CASSPAERRGPSYEQYF. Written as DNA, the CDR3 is TGTGCCAGCAGCCCGGCGGAGAGGAGGGGGCCCTCCTACGAGCAGTACTTC.

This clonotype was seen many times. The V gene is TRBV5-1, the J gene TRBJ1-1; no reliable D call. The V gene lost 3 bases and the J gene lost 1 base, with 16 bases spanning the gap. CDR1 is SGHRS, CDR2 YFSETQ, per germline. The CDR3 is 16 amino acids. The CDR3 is CASSSRKLTANTEAFF. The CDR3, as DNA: TGCGCCAGCAGCTCCCGGAAGTTGACGGCGAACACTGAAGCTTTCTTT.

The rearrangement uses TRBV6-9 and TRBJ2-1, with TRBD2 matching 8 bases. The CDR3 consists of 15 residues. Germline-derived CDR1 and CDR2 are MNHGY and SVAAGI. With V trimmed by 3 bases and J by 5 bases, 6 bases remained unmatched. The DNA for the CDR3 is TGTGCCAGCAGTTACGGGGGGGCTGTCAACAATGAGCAGTTCTTC. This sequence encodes CASSYGGAVNNEQFF.

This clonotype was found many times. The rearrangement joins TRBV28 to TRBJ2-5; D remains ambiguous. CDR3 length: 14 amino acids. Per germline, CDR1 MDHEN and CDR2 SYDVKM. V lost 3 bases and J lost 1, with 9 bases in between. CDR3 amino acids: CASSFVRAQETQYF. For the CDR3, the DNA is TGTGCCAGCAGTTTCGTTAGGGCCCAAGAGACCCAGTACTTC.

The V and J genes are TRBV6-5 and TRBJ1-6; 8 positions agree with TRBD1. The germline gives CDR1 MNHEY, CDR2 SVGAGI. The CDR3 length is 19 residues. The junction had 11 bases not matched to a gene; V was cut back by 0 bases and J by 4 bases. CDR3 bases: TGTGCCAGCAGTTACTCGCGTCAGGGGGCGTCGGTTTATAATTCACCCCTCCACTTT. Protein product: CASSYSRQGASVYNSPLHF.

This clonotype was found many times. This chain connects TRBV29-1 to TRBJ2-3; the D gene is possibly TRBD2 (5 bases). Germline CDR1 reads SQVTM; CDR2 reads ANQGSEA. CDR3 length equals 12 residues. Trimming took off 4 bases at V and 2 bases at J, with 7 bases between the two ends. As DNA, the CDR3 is TGCAGCGTTGGGCGGGCCACAGATACGCAGTATTTT. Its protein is CSVGRATDTQYF.

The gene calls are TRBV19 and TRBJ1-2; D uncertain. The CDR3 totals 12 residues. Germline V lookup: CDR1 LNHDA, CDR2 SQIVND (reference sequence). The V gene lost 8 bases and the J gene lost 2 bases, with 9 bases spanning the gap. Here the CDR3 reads CASGWSNYGYTF. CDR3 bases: TGTGCCAGTGGTTGGAGCAACTATGGCTACACCTTC. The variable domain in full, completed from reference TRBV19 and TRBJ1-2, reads DGGITQSPKYLFRKEGQNVTLSCEQNLNHDAMYWYRQDPGQGLRLIYYSQIVNDFQKGDIAEGYSVSREKKESFPLTVTSAQKNPTAFYLCASGWSNYGYTFGSGTRLTVV.